A selection of T cell receptor beta chains follows, all from one sample in a study. TCRdb reprocessed the 5' RACE reads via MiXCR and lists one record per CDR3 protein. The data contain about 6,700 distinct CDR3 sequences, 50% of them singletons. The sample taken for sequencing was naive CD4+ T cells sorted from a lymph node. These receptor sequences come from a female donor with breast cancer. CDR3s include the opening cysteine and the closing phenylalanine or tryptophan. Each record gives: clone size, J gene, D gene, V gene, CDR3 protein, CDR3 DNA. A D gene is named only where the DNA matches it firmly. Some rows mark clone size as missing; the rest say once, few, many or name a class of expanded clone.

. TRBJ2-1 TRBD2 TRBV5-1 CASAREGRGRNEQFF TGCGCCAGCGCCCGGGAGGGGAGGGGGAGAAATGAGCAGTTCTTC
few TRBJ2-1 . TRBV15 CATSREVQEKQFF TGTGCCACCAGCAGAGAAGTACAGGAAAAGCAGTTCTTC
. TRBJ1-1 . TRBV12-3/TRBV12-4 CASSFSTRVTEAFF TGTGCCAGCAGTTTCTCCACCCGAGTCACTGAAGCTTTCTTT
few TRBJ2-3 . TRBV7-3 CASSLGAFTDTQYF TGTGCCAGCAGCTTGGGGGCCTTCACAGATACGCAGTATTTT
. TRBJ2-3 . TRBV20-1 CSALVGGTDTQYF TGCAGTGCTCTGGTCGGGGGCACAGATACGCAGTATTTT
. TRBJ1-1 TRBD1 TRBV12-3/TRBV12-4 CASSSDRGLAFF TGTGCCAGCAGTTCCGACAGGGGACTAGCTTTCTTT
. TRBJ2-3 TRBD2 TRBV4-2 CASSQGGAGGLAGLRTDTQYF TGTGCCAGCAGCCAAGGAGGGGCCGGGGGACTAGCGGGCCTCCGCACAGATACGCAGTATTTT
. TRBJ2-1 . TRBV20-1 CSARRSNYNEQFF TGCAGTGCTAGAAGGAGTAATTACAATGAGCAGTTCTTC
. TRBJ2-6 . TRBV12-3/TRBV12-4 CASTLRGSGANVLTF TGTGCCAGCACCTTGAGGGGTTCTGGGGCCAACGTCCTGACTTTC
few TRBJ2-1 . TRBV20-1 CSANGPTRGNEQFF TGCAGTGCCAACGGGCCTACCCGGGGAAATGAGCAGTTCTTC